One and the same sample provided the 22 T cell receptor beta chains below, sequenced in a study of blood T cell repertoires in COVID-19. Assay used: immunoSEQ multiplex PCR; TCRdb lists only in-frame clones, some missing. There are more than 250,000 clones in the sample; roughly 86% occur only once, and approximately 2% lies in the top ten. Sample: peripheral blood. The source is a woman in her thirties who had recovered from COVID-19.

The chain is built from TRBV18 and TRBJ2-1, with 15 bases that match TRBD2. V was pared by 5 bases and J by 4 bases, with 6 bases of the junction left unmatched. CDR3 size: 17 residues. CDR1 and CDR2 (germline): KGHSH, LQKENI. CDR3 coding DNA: TGTGCCAGCTCATCGGGACTAGCGGGAGGAACGTACAATGAGCAGTTCTTC. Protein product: CASSSGLAGGTYNEQFF.

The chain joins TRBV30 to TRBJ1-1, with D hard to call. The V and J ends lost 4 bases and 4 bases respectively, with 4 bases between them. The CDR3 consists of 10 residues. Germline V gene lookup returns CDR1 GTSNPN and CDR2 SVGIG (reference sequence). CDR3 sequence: CAWIVTEAFF. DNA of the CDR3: TGTGCCTGGATCGTCACTGAAGCTTTCTTT.

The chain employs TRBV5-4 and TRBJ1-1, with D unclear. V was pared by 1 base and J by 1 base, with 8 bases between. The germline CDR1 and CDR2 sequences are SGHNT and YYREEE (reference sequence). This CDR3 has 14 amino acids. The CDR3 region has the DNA TGTGCCAGCAGCTTGTTAGAACCGAACACTGAAGCTTTCTTT. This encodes CASSLLEPNTEAFF.

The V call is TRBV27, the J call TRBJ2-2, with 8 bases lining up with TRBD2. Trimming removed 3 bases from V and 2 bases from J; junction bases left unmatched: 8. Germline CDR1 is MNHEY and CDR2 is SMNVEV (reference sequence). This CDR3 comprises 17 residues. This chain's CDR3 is CASSFLPAGENTGELFF. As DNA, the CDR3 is TGTGCCAGCAGTTTCCTCCCAGCGGGGGAAAACACCGGGGAGCTGTTTTTT.

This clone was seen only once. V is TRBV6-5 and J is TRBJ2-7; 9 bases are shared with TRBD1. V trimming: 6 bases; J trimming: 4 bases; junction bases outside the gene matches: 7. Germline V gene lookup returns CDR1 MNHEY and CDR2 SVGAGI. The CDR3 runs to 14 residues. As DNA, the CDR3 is TGTGCCAGCAGCACAGGGGGCGAGGAATACGAGCAGTACTTC. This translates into CASSTGGEEYEQYF.

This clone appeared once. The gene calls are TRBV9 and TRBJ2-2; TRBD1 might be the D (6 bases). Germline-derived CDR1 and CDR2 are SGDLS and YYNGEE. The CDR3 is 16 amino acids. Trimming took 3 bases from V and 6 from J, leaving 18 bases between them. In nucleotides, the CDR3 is TGTGCCAGCAGCGGACTCCGGGACATGGTGGCCGGGGAGCTGTTTTTT. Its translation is CASSGLRDMVAGELFF.

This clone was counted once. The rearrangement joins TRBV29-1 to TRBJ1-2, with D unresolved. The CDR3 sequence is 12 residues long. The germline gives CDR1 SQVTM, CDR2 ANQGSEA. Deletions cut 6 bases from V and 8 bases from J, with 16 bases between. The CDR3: CSVGSYESGYTF. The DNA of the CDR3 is TGCAGCGTAGGGAGTTATGAGTCCGGCTACACCTTC.

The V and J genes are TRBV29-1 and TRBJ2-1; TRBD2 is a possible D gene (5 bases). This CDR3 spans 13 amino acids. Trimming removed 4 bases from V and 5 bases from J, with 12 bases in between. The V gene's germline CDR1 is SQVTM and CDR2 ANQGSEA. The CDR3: CSVVGARDNEQFF. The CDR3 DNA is TGCAGCGTTGTTGGAGCGAGGGACAATGAGCAGTTCTTC.

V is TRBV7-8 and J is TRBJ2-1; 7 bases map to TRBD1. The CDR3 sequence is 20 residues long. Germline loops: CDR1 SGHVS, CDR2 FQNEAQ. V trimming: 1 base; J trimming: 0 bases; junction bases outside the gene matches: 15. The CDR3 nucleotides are TGTGCCAGCAGCTTAGTAGGTGACAGGGTGGCGTACAGCTCCTACAATGAGCAGTTCTTC. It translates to CASSLVGDRVAYSSYNEQFF.

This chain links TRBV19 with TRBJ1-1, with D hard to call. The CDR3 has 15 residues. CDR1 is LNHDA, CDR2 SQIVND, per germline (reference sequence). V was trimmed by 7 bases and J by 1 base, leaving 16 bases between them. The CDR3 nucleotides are TGTGCCAGTAAGATGCATACGAGAGGGAACACTGAAGCTTTCTTT. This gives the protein CASKMHTRGNTEAFF.

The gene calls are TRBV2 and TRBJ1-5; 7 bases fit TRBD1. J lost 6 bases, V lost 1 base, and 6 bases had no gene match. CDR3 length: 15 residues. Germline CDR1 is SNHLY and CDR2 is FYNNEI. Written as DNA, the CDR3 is TGTGCCAGCAGTGAAGGTAACAGGGGATCTCAGCCCCAGCATTTT. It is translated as CASSEGNRGSQPQHF.

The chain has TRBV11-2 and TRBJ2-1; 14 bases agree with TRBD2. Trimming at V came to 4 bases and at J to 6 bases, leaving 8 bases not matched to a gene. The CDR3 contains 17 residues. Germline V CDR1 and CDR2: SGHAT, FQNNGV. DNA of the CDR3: TGTGCCAGCAGCTCCCGACTAGCGGGAGGGAAAGGCAATGAGCAGTTCTTC. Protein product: CASSSRLAGGKGNEQFF.

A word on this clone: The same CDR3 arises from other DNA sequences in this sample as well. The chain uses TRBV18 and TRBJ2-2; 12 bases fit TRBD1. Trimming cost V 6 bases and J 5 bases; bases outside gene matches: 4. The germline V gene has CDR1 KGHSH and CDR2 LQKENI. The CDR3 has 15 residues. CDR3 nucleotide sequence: TGTGCCAGCTCCCCGGGACAGGGGGCAACCGGGGAGCTGTTTTTT. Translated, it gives CASSPGQGATGELFF.

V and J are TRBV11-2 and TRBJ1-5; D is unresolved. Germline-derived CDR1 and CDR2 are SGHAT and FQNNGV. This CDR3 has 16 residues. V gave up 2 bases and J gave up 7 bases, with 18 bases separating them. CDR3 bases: TGTGCCAGCAGCTTAATAACGGCAGGTTTCCCCCAGCCCCAGCATTTT. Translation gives CASSLITAGFPQPQHF.

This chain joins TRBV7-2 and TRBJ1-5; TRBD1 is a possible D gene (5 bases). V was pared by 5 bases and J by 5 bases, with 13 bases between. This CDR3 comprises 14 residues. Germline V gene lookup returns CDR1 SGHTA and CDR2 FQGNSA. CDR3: CASSPSTGDQPQHF. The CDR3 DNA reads TGTGCCAGCAGCCCTTCCACGGGGGATCAGCCCCAGCATTTT.

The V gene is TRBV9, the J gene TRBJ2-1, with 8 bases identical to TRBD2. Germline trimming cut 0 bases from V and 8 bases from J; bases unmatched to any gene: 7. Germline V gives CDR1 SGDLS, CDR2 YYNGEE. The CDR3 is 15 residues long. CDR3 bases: TGTGCCAGCAGCGTAGGTAGCGGGGTCCCCTATGAGCAGTTCTTC. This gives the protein CASSVGSGVPYEQFF.

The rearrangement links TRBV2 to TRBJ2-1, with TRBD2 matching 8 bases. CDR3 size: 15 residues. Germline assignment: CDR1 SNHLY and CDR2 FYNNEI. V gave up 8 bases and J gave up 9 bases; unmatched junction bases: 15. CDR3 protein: CASGGLSGSFGEQFF. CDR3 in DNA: TGTGCCAGCGGGGGACTAAGCGGGAGCTTCGGTGAGCAGTTCTTC.

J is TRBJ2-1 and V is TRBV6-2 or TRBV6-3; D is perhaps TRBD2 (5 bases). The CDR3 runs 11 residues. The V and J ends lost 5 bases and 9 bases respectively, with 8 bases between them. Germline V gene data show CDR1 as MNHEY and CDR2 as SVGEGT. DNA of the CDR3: TGTGCCAGCAGTCGGACTCCTGAGCAGTTCTTC. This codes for CASSRTPEQFF.

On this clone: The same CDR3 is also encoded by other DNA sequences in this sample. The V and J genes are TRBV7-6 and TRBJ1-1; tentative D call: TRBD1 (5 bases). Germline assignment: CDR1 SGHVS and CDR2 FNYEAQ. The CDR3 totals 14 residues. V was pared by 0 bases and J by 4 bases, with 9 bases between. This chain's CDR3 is CASSLAGAGTEAFF. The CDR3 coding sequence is TGTGCCAGCAGCTTAGCAGGGGCTGGCACTGAAGCTTTCTTT.

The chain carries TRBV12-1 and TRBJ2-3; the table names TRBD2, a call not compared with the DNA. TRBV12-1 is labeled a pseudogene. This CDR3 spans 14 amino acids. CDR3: CASKINIGGYTQYF. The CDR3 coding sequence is TGTGCCAGCAAAATCAACATCGGCGGATATACGCAGTATTTT.

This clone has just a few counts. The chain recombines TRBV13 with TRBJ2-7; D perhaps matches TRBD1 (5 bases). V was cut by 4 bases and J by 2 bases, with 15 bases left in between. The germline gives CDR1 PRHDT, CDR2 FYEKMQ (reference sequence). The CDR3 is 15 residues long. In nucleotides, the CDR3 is TGTGCCAGCAGCTCGACAGAGAACGGGCCCTACGAGCAGTACTTC. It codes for CASSSTENGPYEQYF.

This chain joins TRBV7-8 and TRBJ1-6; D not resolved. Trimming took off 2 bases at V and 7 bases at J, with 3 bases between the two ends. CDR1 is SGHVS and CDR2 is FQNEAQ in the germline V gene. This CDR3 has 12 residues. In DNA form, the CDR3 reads TGTGCCAGCAGCTTACGGAATTCACCCCTCCACTTT. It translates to CASSLRNSPLHF.